Each of the 27 T cell receptor beta chains below was sequenced from the same sample in a study of cytomegalovirus exposure and HLA in healthy donors. 13 Jbeta primers and 60 Vbeta primers were used for the PCR. This table comes from immunoSEQ multiplex PCR, and its TCRdb copy is limited to in-frame clones, with some not included. Of about 64,000 clones detected, around 72% appear once; the ten largest clones hold less than 15%. The specimen sequenced was PBMCs. The source of these receptors is a male donor in good health and CMV-seropositive.

The chain is built from TRBV7-8 and TRBJ1-5; D gene uncertain. Germline V gene data show CDR1 as SGHVS and CDR2 as FQNEAQ. Deletions cut 5 bases from V and 6 bases from J, with 11 bases between. CDR3 length equals 13 residues. The CDR3 protein is CASSRSRGQPQHF. CDR3 coding DNA: TGTGCCAGCAGCCGATCCCGAGGTCAGCCCCAGCATTTT.

The rearrangement joins TRBV7-7 to TRBJ2-5, with TRBD2 identical over 14 bases. The junction had 3 bases not matched to a gene; V was cut back by 5 bases and J by 4 bases. The CDR3 is 15 amino acids. The V gene's germline CDR1 is SSHAT and CDR2 FNYEAQ (reference sequence). The CDR3 DNA sequence: TGTGCCAGCAGCCCCGGACTAGCGGGAGGAGAGACCCAGTACTTC. This translates into CASSPGLAGGETQYF.

Regarding this clone: The same CDR3 is also encoded by other DNA sequences in this sample. The chain recombines TRBV15 with TRBJ1-2; perhaps TRBD1 as D (6 bases). This CDR3 spans 15 amino acids. CDR1 and CDR2 (germline): LNHNV, YYDKDF (reference sequence). V gave up 0 bases and J gave up 4 bases, with 12 bases separating them. CDR3 DNA sequence: TGTGCCACCAGCAGAGATAGGGGCAGGGGCTATGGCTACACCTTC. Translation gives CATSRDRGRGYGYTF. The entire variable domain, with the rest obtained from reference TRBV15 and TRBJ1-2, is as follows: DAMVIQNPRYQVTQFGKPVTLSCSQTLNHNVMYWYQQKSSQAPKLLFHYYDKDFNNEADTPDNFQSRRPNTSFCFLDIRSPGLGDTAMYLCATSRDRGRGYGYTFGSGTRLTVV.

This clone was detected a few times. V gene TRBV5-5 combines with J gene TRBJ1-3, with 9 nucleotides matching TRBD1. The ends lost 4 bases at V and 3 bases at J; junction bases unmatched: 5. CDR3 length: 15 amino acids. Looked up from germline, CDR1 is SGHKS and CDR2 is YYEKEE (reference sequence). The CDR3 loop is CASSGGTGYGNTIYF. The CDR3 DNA reads as TGTGCCAGCAGCGGTGGGACAGGGTATGGAAACACCATATATTTT. The full variable domain, with the rest looked up from reference TRBV5-5 and TRBJ1-3, is DAGVTQSPTHLIKTRGQQVTLRCSPISGHKSVSWYQQVLGQGPQFIFQYYEKEERGRGNFPDRFSARQFPNYSSELNVNALLLGDSALYLCASSGGTGYGNTIYFGEGSWLTVV.

This clone was observed a handful of times. V gene TRBV6-1 combines with J gene TRBJ2-3; possible D gene TRBD2, 6 bases. The germline gives CDR1 MNHNS, CDR2 SASEGT. This CDR3 spans 15 amino acids. Trimming removed 11 bases at V and 2 bases at J, with 20 bases between. CDR3 sequence reads: CAGREAGLHTDTQYF. CDR3 sequence (DNA): TGTGCCGGCCGAGAGGCGGGATTGCACACAGATACGCAGTATTTT.

This clone was found once. V usage is TRBV18 and J usage is TRBJ2-3; 8 bases are a match to TRBD2. Germline CDR1 is KGHSH and CDR2 is LQKENI. Germline trimming cut 3 bases from V and 6 bases from J; bases unmatched to any gene: 5. The CDR3 contains 14 residues. For the CDR3, the DNA is TGTGCCAGCTCACCCCGGACTAGCAGTGATACGCAGTATTTT. This translates into CASSPRTSSDTQYF.

V gene TRBV18 combines with J gene TRBJ2-7, with TRBD1 as a possible D gene (6 bases). Trimming took 3 bases from V and 3 from J, leaving 12 bases between them. CDR3 length: 14 residues. The germline V gene encodes CDR1 KGHSH and CDR2 LQKENI. The CDR3 here is CASSPRAGVYEQYF. Here the CDR3 DNA reads TGTGCCAGCTCACCCAGGGCAGGGGTCTACGAGCAGTACTTC.

The rearrangement joins TRBV19 to TRBJ2-4; 7 bases are shared with TRBD1. The CDR3 is 20 residues long. The germline V gene has CDR1 LNHDA and CDR2 SQIVND (reference sequence). J gave up 3 bases and V 3 bases, and 20 bases lay outside the gene matches. The CDR3 region has the DNA TGTGCCAGTAGTATCACCCGACAGGGCCCAAAGGATTTAGGCAAAAACATTCAGTACTTC. Amino acids: CASSITRQGPKDLGKNIQYF.

This chain links TRBV6-5 with TRBJ1-1; possible D gene TRBD1, 5 bases. CDR3 length: 15 residues. Trimming cost V 2 bases and J 10 bases, with 20 bases left between them. Per germline, CDR1 MNHEY and CDR2 SVGAGI. CDR3 bases: TGTGCCAGCAGTTACGGCAGGGAAAGAATGATGTCAGCTTTCTTT. Translated, it gives CASSYGRERMMSAFF.

This clone was found a few times. The rearrangement joins TRBV27 to TRBJ2-7, with a weak D call TRBD2 (6 bases). V gave up 3 bases and J gave up 7 bases, with 10 bases separating them. The CDR3 length is 12 residues. CDR1 MNHEY and CDR2 SMNVEV come from the germline V gene (reference sequence). The CDR3 DNA sequence: TGTGCCAGCAGTTTCCCTGCGGGGGAGCAGTACTTC. Amino acid sequence: CASSFPAGEQYF.

This clone appeared a few times. The V gene is TRBV7-2, the J gene TRBJ1-5, with D possibly TRBD1 on 5 matching bases. This CDR3 spans 13 amino acids. CDR1 and CDR2 (germline): SGHTA, FQGNSA. The V gene lost 5 bases and the J gene lost 5 bases, with 10 bases spanning the gap. The CDR3 spells CASSVQDYQPQHF. The DNA of the CDR3 is TGTGCCAGCAGCGTACAGGATTATCAGCCCCAGCATTTT. Looking up the rest from reference TRBV7-2 and TRBJ1-5 gives the full variable domain: GAGVSQSPSNKVTEKGKDVELRCDPISGHTALYWYRQSLGQGLEFLIYFQGNSAPDKSGLPSDRFSAERTGGSVSTLTIQRTQQEDSAVYLCASSVQDYQPQHFGDGTRLSIL.

CDR3 region: CASSPREGLNNEQFF. The CDR3, as DNA: TGTGCCAGCAGCCCGCGGGAGGGCCTTAACAATGAGCAGTTCTTC. V is TRBV11-2 and J is TRBJ2-1; 9 bases fit TRBD2. The CDR3 has 15 residues. CDR1 is SGHAT and CDR2 is FQNNGV in the germline V gene. Losses at the gene ends were 5 bases for V and 5 bases for J; bases not matched to a gene: 7.

This clone has a handful of counts. The rearrangement uses TRBV29-1 and TRBJ2-5; 8 nucleotides agree with TRBD2. The CDR3 has 16 residues. Germline V gene data show CDR1 as SQVTM and CDR2 as ANQGSEA. The V segment lost 7 bases and the J segment 5 bases; nucleotides outside the gene matches: 18. The CDR3 DNA sequence: TGCAGCGCCGAACTGAACGGGGGGGCCTCCAGGGAGACCCAGTACTTC. This codes for CSAELNGGASRETQYF.

The CDR3 protein is CASGDSINYGYTF. CDR3 sequence (DNA): TGTGCCAGCGGCGACAGCATTAACTATGGCTACACCTTC. The V and J genes are TRBV14 and TRBJ1-2; perhaps TRBD1 as D (5 bases). The CDR3 is 13 amino acids. CDR1 is SGHDN, CDR2 FVKESK, per germline. The ends were cut back, 8 bases at V and 1 base at J, with 11 bases in the middle.

J is TRBJ2-4 and V is TRBV6-1; 11 bases are shared with TRBD1. CDR1 and CDR2 (germline): MNHNS, SASEGT. The ends lost 4 bases at V and 9 bases at J; junction bases unmatched: 11. The length of the CDR3 is 16 residues. The CDR3 nucleotides read TGTGCCAGCAGTGCCCGGGACAGGGGGGTCGATAGCATTCAGTACTTC. Translation: CASSARDRGVDSIQYF.

The V and J genes are TRBV10-1 and TRBJ2-5; maybe TRBD2 (6 bases). CDR3 length: 15 amino acids. Germline loops: CDR1 WNHNN, CDR2 SYGVQD (reference sequence). V shed 4 bases and J shed 7 bases, with 19 bases lying between them. The CDR3 sequence: CASSGAGTHEGTQYF. CDR3 sequence (DNA): TGCGCCAGCAGTGGTGCCGGGACTCACGAGGGGACCCAGTACTTC.

This chain uses TRBV30 with TRBJ2-6, with 8 bases identical to TRBD1. The germline gives CDR1 GTSNPN, CDR2 SVGIG (reference sequence). The V segment lost 1 base and the J segment 3 bases; nucleotides outside the gene matches: 8. CDR3 length: 17 residues. CDR3 residues: CAWSATGVGVGANVLTF. The CDR3 DNA is TGTGCCTGGAGTGCGACAGGGGTCGGGGTTGGGGCCAACGTCCTGACTTTC.

This chain uses TRBV2 with TRBJ1-5; 8 bases match TRBD1. V lost 6 bases and J lost 5; bases outside the gene matches: 6. Germline V gene lookup returns CDR1 SNHLY and CDR2 FYNNEI. The CDR3 is 14 amino acids. The CDR3 sequence: CASRDGQGDQPQHF. The CDR3 nucleotides read TGTGCCAGCAGAGACGGACAGGGTGATCAGCCCCAGCATTTT.

The chain combines TRBV30 with TRBJ1-6; D uncertain. The CDR3 contains 14 residues. CDR1 is GTSNPN, CDR2 SVGIG, per germline (reference sequence). V was cut by 4 bases and J by 10 bases, with 17 bases left in between. CDR3 nucleotide sequence: TGTGCCTGGACCCTAGACTTGGCGCGGTCACCCCTCCACTTT. It is translated as CAWTLDLARSPLHF.

This clone was seen only a few times. This chain links TRBV4-1 with TRBJ2-7; the match to TRBD1 covers 10 bases. The ends lost 3 bases at V and 7 bases at J; junction bases unmatched: 9. Germline CDR1 reads MGHRA; CDR2 reads YSYEKL. The CDR3 runs to 15 residues. Here the CDR3 DNA reads TGCGCCAGCAGCCACCGACAGGGGGCCCTAAGGGAGCAGTACTTC. Protein product: CASSHRQGALREQYF.

V gene TRBV29-1 combines with J gene TRBJ2-1; 11 bases align to TRBD2. This CDR3 is 15 amino acids long. Germline CDR1 is SQVTM and CDR2 is ANQGSEA. Unmatched junction bases numbered 6, after V lost 6 bases and J lost 2 bases. The CDR3: CSVVGTSGTYNEQFF. CDR3 nucleotides: TGCAGCGTCGTAGGGACTAGCGGCACCTACAATGAGCAGTTCTTC.

Here the CDR3 DNA reads TGTGCCAGCAGTGAATTCTCCGTCTCTGGAAACACCATATATTTT. Translation: CASSEFSVSGNTIYF. The rearrangement links TRBV6-1 to TRBJ1-3; D remains unclear. Trimming took 2 bases from V and 0 from J, leaving 8 bases between them. Germline lookup yields CDR1 MNHNS and CDR2 SASEGT. The CDR3 has 15 amino acids.

The chain combines TRBV7-6 with TRBJ2-1; TRBD1 is a possible D gene (5 bases). The germline CDR1 and CDR2 sequences are SGHVS and FNYEAQ. The V gene lost 5 bases and the J gene lost 0 bases, with 20 bases spanning the gap. The CDR3 has 18 amino acids. The DNA of the CDR3 is TGTGCCAGCAGCCGAGACCAGGGCCCCATGAGCTCCTACAATGAGCAGTTCTTC. Translated: CASSRDQGPMSSYNEQFF.

The V call is TRBV27, the J call TRBJ2-2, with TRBD1 as a possible D gene (5 bases). Trimming pared 7 bases from V and 6 bases from J, leaving 9 bases between. Germline loops: CDR1 MNHEY, CDR2 SMNVEV (reference sequence). The CDR3 is 12 amino acids. The CDR3 DNA is TGTGCCAGCAATGACAGAGCCGGGGAGCTGTTTTTT. Encoded protein: CASNDRAGELFF.

This chain connects TRBV10-1 to TRBJ2-3, with 10 bases identical to TRBD1. The CDR3 is made up of 15 amino acids. Unmatched junction bases numbered 5, after V lost 3 bases and J lost 5 bases. Germline CDR1 reads WNHNN; CDR2 reads SYGVQD (reference sequence). Here the CDR3 reads CASSEGQGEIDTQYF. CDR3 nucleotides: TGCGCCAGCAGTGAAGGACAGGGGGAGATAGATACGCAGTATTTT.

This clone was picked up one time. CDR3 region: CASSSLGNTIYF. CDR3 DNA: TGTGCCAGCAGCAGCCTTGGAAACACCATATATTTT. The J gene is TRBJ1-3, the V gene TRBV7-9; D gene uncertain. Germline V lookup: CDR1 SEHNR, CDR2 FQNEAQ (reference sequence). V lost 5 bases and J 3 bases, leaving 5 bases between the germline ends. The CDR3 consists of 12 residues. Variable domain in full (rest from reference TRBV7-9 and TRBJ1-3): DTGVSQNPRHKITKRGQNVTFRCDPISEHNRLYWYRQTLGQGPEFLTYFQNEAQLEKSRLLSDRFSAERPKGSFSTLEIQRTEQGDSAMYLCASSSLGNTIYFGEGSWLTVV.

This clone turned up a few times. The chain couples TRBV27 to TRBJ2-5; D perhaps matches TRBD2 (6 bases). This CDR3 has 16 residues. Looked up from germline, CDR1 is MNHEY and CDR2 is SMNVEV (reference sequence). V lost 4 bases and J 5 bases, leaving 20 bases between the germline ends. DNA for the CDR3: TGTGCCAGCAGTTCCGGTAGGAGGGATTGGGATGAGACCCAGTACTTC. It codes for CASSSGRRDWDETQYF.